The clone carrying this TCR beta chain was detected only a few times. What it binds is unknown. This entry belongs to a study of T cell repertoires in cytomegalovirus infection. Study-wide results and limits: Individuals carrying CMV plus the relevant HLA were identified by cumulative frequency of public TCR beta families.

Using its own MiXCR run on the reads, TCRdb lists one record per CDR3 protein. The sample contains fewer than 950,000 distinct CDR3 sequences, over 25% of which appear only once. V was clipped by 0 bases and J by 2 bases, with 11 bases between them. Germline CDR1 MNHEY, CDR2 SMNVEV (reference sequence). The CDR3 runs 16 residues. This receptor was identified in a human donor in good health (CMV status not recorded). Some clones in this sample may be carry-over from other donors' samples. The rearrangement links TRBV27 to TRBJ2-1; no definite D call. The sequenced sample was cultured CD8+ T cells from PBMCs, obtained from culture after CMV antigen stimulation. The DNA of the CDR3 is TGTGCCAGCAGTTTATCGACGGGTTGGGCCTACAATGAGCAGTTCTTC. Translated: CASSLSTGWAYNEQFF.